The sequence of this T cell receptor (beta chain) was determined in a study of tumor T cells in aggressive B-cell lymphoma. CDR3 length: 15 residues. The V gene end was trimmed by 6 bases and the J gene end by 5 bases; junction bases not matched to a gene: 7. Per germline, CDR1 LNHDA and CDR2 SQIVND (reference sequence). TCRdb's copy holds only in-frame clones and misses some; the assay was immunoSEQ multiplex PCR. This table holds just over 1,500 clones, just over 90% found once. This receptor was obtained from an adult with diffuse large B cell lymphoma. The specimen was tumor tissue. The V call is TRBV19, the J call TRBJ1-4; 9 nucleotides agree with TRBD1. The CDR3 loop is CASRSQGAGNEKLFF. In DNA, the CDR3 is TGTGCCAGTAGGTCACAGGGGGCGGGGAATGAAAAACTGTTTTTT.